This T cell receptor beta chain was sequenced for a study of T cell repertoires in cytomegalovirus infection. Study information: CMV infection and matching HLA type were both indicated by public TCR beta signatures.

Trimming cost V 1 base and J 3 bases, with 7 bases left between them. Germline assignment: CDR1 DFQATT and CDR2 SNEGSKA (reference sequence). This CDR3 contains 12 residues. Each CDR3 protein is one row after TCRdb ran MiXCR on the reads. The sample holds 300,000 or so distinct CDR3 sequences, roughly 24% seen once. Overall study results and limits: HLA-C-restricted CMV clonotypes gave the most frequent clonotype in two of eight donors.

Points on this clonotype: The antigen remains undetermined.

The V call is TRBV20-1, the J call TRBJ2-7; D is ambiguous. The receptor comes from a human donor in good health (CMV status not recorded). Some clones in this sample may be carry-over from other donors' samples. Sequenced input: PBMCs. CDR3 DNA sequence: TGCAGTGCTAGAGTAGGTAGCTACGAGCAGTACTTC. This encodes CSARVGSYEQYF.